This entry lists 25 T cell receptor beta chains sequenced from one sample in a study of cytomegalovirus exposure and HLA in healthy donors. The PCR was carried out with 60 Vbeta primers and 13 Jbeta primers. Method: immunoSEQ multiplex PCR; TCRdb's copy keeps in-frame clones and lacks some. This sample contains approximately 210,000 clones. Sequenced: PBMCs. These receptors originate from a woman younger than 45 in good health and CMV-seropositive.

The rearrangement joins TRBV6-5 to TRBJ1-2; TRBD1 is a possible D gene (6 bases). The CDR3 extends over 15 amino acids. Per the germline V gene, CDR1 is MNHEY and CDR2 is SVGAGI. The V end lost 4 bases, the J end lost 4 bases, and 16 bases lay between the germline ends. The CDR3 loop is CASSSTGLQPYGYTF. The CDR3 DNA is TGTGCCAGCAGTTCGACAGGTTTACAGCCCTATGGCTACACCTTC.

The V and J genes are TRBV19 and TRBJ1-5; D is undetermined. V was shortened by 3 bases and J by 0 bases, with 12 bases between the two germline ends. Germline loops: CDR1 LNHDA, CDR2 SQIVND (reference sequence). The CDR3 runs to 16 residues. In DNA form, the CDR3 reads TGTGCCAGTAGTATCCGTGGAGTATATAGCAATCAGCCCCAGCATTTT. Its protein is CASSIRGVYSNQPQHF.

The V gene is TRBV7-2, the J gene TRBJ2-3, with 12 bases identical to TRBD2. The V gene end was trimmed by 6 bases and the J gene end by 1 base; junction bases not matched to a gene: 5. The germline gives CDR1 SGHTA, CDR2 FQGNSA. The CDR3 length is 16 residues. The CDR3 protein is CASSWTSGTGTDTQYF. As DNA, the CDR3 is TGTGCCAGCAGTTGGACTAGCGGGACTGGCACAGATACGCAGTATTTT.

J is TRBJ2-7 and V is TRBV6-1; no firm D call. This CDR3 region has 14 residues. Trimming took 1 base from V and 2 from J, leaving 9 bases between them. Germline V CDR1 and CDR2: MNHNS, SASEGT. The CDR3 reads CASSEVRATYEQYF. DNA for the CDR3: TGTGCCAGCAGTGAAGTCCGAGCCACCTACGAGCAGTACTTC.

This chain uses TRBV6-6 with TRBJ1-1; 9 bases line up with TRBD1. This CDR3 is built from 16 residues. The germline CDR1 and CDR2 sequences are MNHNY and SVGAGI (reference sequence). Trimming at V came to 0 bases and at J to 5 bases, leaving 7 bases not matched to a gene. The CDR3 sequence is CASSYSTGGMGTEAFF. The CDR3, as DNA: TGTGCCAGCAGTTACTCGACAGGGGGAATGGGGACTGAAGCTTTCTTT.

The V gene is TRBV5-1, the J gene TRBJ2-6; the D gene is possibly TRBD1 (5 bases). Trimming stripped 2 bases from V and 1 base from J, with 7 bases between. The length of the CDR3 is 15 residues. Germline lookup yields CDR1 SGHRS and CDR2 YFSETQ. The CDR3 sequence: CASSFSGSGANVLTF. In DNA form, the CDR3 reads TGCGCCAGCAGCTTTTCAGGGTCTGGGGCCAACGTCCTGACTTTC.

V and J are TRBV18 and TRBJ1-3, with 9 bases matching TRBD1. The V and J ends lost 4 bases and 0 bases, in that order; junction bases with no gene match: 1. This CDR3 spans 15 amino acids. Germline CDR1 KGHSH, CDR2 LQKENI. CDR3 DNA sequence: TGTGCCAGCTCACGGGACAGGGCCTCTGGAAACACCATATATTTT. Encoded protein: CASSRDRASGNTIYF.

The V call is TRBV27, the J call TRBJ2-7; 9 bases line up with TRBD2. The CDR3 runs to 15 residues. Germline assignment: CDR1 MNHEY and CDR2 SMNVEV (reference sequence). Germline trimming cut 5 bases from V and 5 bases from J; bases unmatched to any gene: 10. The CDR3 loop reads CASSTLAGRRDEQYF. The CDR3 nucleotides read TGTGCCAGCAGTACTCTAGCGGGGCGGAGAGACGAGCAGTACTTC.

The CDR3 protein is CASSYDRRDEQYF. CDR3 nucleotide sequence: TGTGCCAGCAGTTACGACCGCAGGGACGAGCAGTACTTC. The rearrangement joins TRBV7-8 to TRBJ2-7, with a tentative D call TRBD1 (5 bases). This CDR3 has 13 residues. V gave up 6 bases and J gave up 5 bases, with 14 bases separating them. The germline gives CDR1 SGHVS, CDR2 FQNEAQ.

The chain combines TRBV28 with TRBJ2-7; a possible D gene is TRBD1 (5 bases). V was shortened by 3 bases and J by 8 bases, with 8 bases between the two germline ends. Germline CDR1 is MDHEN and CDR2 is SYDVKM. This CDR3 spans 11 amino acids. The CDR3: CASSFKGKQYF. CDR3 nucleotides: TGTGCCAGCAGTTTTAAGGGGAAGCAGTACTTC.

This rearrangement joins TRBV5-6 to TRBJ2-5; the D gene is possibly TRBD1 (6 bases). Germline CDR1 SGHDT, CDR2 YYEEEE. V shed 4 bases and J shed 4 bases, with 20 bases lying between them. The CDR3 is 16 residues long. This CDR3 reads CASSHKKSGARETQYF. As DNA, the CDR3 is TGTGCCAGCAGCCATAAAAAGTCAGGGGCACGAGAGACCCAGTACTTC.

The chain employs TRBV9 and TRBJ2-1, with 13 bases fitting TRBD2. V gave up 3 bases and J gave up 6 bases; unmatched junction bases: 3. The CDR3 is made up of 15 amino acids. The germline gives CDR1 SGDLS, CDR2 YYNGEE. The chain's CDR3 is CASSAGLAGANEQFF. The DNA for the CDR3 is TGTGCCAGCAGCGCCGGACTAGCGGGAGCCAATGAGCAGTTCTTC.

The chain recombines TRBV2 with TRBJ1-1, with D maybe TRBD1 (6 bases). The CDR3 extends over 14 amino acids. Trimming took 8 bases from V and 1 from J, leaving 14 bases between them. CDR1 SNHLY and CDR2 FYNNEI come from the germline V gene. The CDR3 region is CASSPADRNTEAFF. CDR3 nucleotides: TGTGCCAGCTCCCCAGCGGACAGGAACACTGAAGCTTTCTTT.

This CDR3 is CASSSRDRGQNEKLFF. The CDR3 DNA is TGTGCCAGCAGCTCCCGGGACAGGGGCCAAAATGAAAAACTGTTTTTT. This chain connects TRBV5-4 to TRBJ1-4, with TRBD1 matching 10 bases. Looked up from germline, CDR1 is SGHNT and CDR2 is YYREEE (reference sequence). The V segment lost 3 bases and the J segment 5 bases; nucleotides outside the gene matches: 7. This CDR3 has 16 amino acids.

The V gene is TRBV18, the J gene TRBJ1-1; D is unclear. Germline assignment: CDR1 KGHSH and CDR2 LQKENI. The CDR3 runs 15 residues. Trimming removed 0 bases at V and 0 bases at J, with 8 bases between. In nucleotides, the CDR3 is TGTGCCAGCTCACCACCTACAGCCCTGAACACTGAAGCTTTCTTT. Its protein product is CASSPPTALNTEAFF.

The chain couples TRBV10-3 to TRBJ2-7, with 9 bases lining up with TRBD2. The germline V gene encodes CDR1 ENHRY and CDR2 SYGVKD. The V segment lost 7 bases and the J segment 6 bases; nucleotides outside the gene matches: 7. The CDR3 covers 13 residues. CDR3 region: CAITPSGGREQYF. The CDR3 DNA is TGTGCCATCACCCCGAGCGGGGGGCGCGAGCAGTACTTC.

The rearrangement joins TRBV27 to TRBJ2-7, with D perhaps TRBD2 (5 bases). This CDR3 is built from 14 residues. V was shortened by 6 bases and J by 0 bases, with 12 bases between the two germline ends. Germline V gene lookup returns CDR1 MNHEY and CDR2 SMNVEV (reference sequence). The CDR3 loop reads CASRRAGSSYEQYF. The CDR3 region has the DNA TGTGCCAGCAGACGGGCGGGTAGCTCCTACGAGCAGTACTTC.

The chain employs TRBV7-9 and TRBJ1-2; TRBD1 is a possible D gene (5 bases). Germline values: CDR1 SEHNR, CDR2 FQNEAQ (reference sequence). V lost 0 bases and J 5 bases, leaving 16 bases between the germline ends. This CDR3 is built from 16 residues. The CDR3 DNA sequence: TGTGCCAGCAGCTTAGCGCTAAGGGGTCACCTATATGGCTACACCTTC. It is translated as CASSLALRGHLYGYTF.

V is TRBV21-1 and J is TRBJ2-5; TRBD2, the D gene given by the table, was not confirmed from the DNA. TRBV21-1 is a listed pseudogene. The CDR3 is 15 amino acids. The CDR3 coding sequence is TGTGCCAGCAGCAAAGGTCGGGAAGAACAAGAGACCCAGTACTTC. Translated: CASSKGREEQETQYF.

This chain joins TRBV4-2 and TRBJ1-2; 9 nucleotides agree with TRBD1. The junction had 7 bases not matched to a gene; V was cut back by 3 bases and J by 5 bases. From germline, CDR1 is LGHNA and CDR2 YNFKEQ. The CDR3 totals 15 residues. The CDR3 DNA sequence: TGTGCCAGCAGCCAGGGACAGGGAGGAGAGTATGGCTACACCTTC. Encoded protein: CASSQGQGGEYGYTF.

The chain links TRBV11-2 to TRBJ2-7; 9 positions agree with TRBD1. Germline lookup yields CDR1 SGHAT and CDR2 FQNNGV. V was clipped by 4 bases and J by 0 bases; unmatched bases: 4. The CDR3 consists of 15 residues. In nucleotides, the CDR3 is TGTGCCAGCAGCTACGACAGGGGGGACTCCTACGAGCAGTACTTC. It encodes CASSYDRGDSYEQYF.

V gene TRBV5-1 combines with J gene TRBJ2-3; 7 bases align to TRBD2. Trimming removed 6 bases from V and 1 base from J; junction bases left unmatched: 5. The CDR3 is 14 amino acids. Germline V gene sequence: CDR1 SGHRS, CDR2 YFSETQ. CDR3 bases: TGCGCCAGCACTAGCGGCTTCGGCACAGATACGCAGTATTTT. It specifies CASTSGFGTDTQYF.

J is TRBJ1-2 and V is TRBV27; 9 bases fit TRBD1. Germline lookup yields CDR1 MNHEY and CDR2 SMNVEV (reference sequence). Trimming at V came to 6 bases and at J to 1 base, leaving 6 bases not matched to a gene. The CDR3 consists of 15 residues. CDR3 in amino acids: CASRKQGAGNYGYTF. The CDR3 DNA follows: TGTGCCAGCAGAAAACAGGGGGCGGGTAACTATGGCTACACCTTC.

The chain recombines TRBV5-1 with TRBJ2-3; TRBD1 matches at 7 bases. Germline assignment: CDR1 SGHRS and CDR2 YFSETQ. The CDR3 has 14 residues. With V trimmed by 4 bases and J by 4 bases, 6 bases remained unmatched. The CDR3: CASSQRQGADTQYF. The CDR3 coding sequence is TGCGCCAGCAGCCAAAGACAGGGCGCAGATACGCAGTATTTT. The full variable domain, with the rest looked up from reference TRBV5-1 and TRBJ2-3, is KAGVTQTPRYLIKTRGQQVTLSCSPISGHRSVSWYQQTPGQGLQFLFEYFSETQRNKGNFPGRFSGRQFSNSRSEMNVSTLELGDSALYLCASSQRQGADTQYFGPGTRLTVL.

The rearrangement links TRBV2 to TRBJ2-1, with 7 bases lining up with TRBD1. V was clipped by 6 bases and J by 8 bases; unmatched bases: 7. The CDR3 extends over 13 amino acids. Germline values: CDR1 SNHLY, CDR2 FYNNEI. In DNA, the CDR3 is TGTGCCAGCAGGCCACAGGGGTGGGATGAGCAGTTCTTC. Protein: CASRPQGWDEQFF.